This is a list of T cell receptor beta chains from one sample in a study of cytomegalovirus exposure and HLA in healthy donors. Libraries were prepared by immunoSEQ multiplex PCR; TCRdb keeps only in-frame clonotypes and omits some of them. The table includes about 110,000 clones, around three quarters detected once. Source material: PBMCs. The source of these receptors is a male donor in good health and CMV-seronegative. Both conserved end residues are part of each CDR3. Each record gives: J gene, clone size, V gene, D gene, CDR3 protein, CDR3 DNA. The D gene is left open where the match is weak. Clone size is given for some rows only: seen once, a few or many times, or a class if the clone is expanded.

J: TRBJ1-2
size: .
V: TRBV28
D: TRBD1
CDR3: CASTLRTGLYGYTF
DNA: TGTGCCAGCACCCTCCGGACAGGGCTCTATGGCTACACCTTC

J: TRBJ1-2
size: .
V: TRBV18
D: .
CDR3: CASSPPGNPGGYTF
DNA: TGTGCCAGCTCACCACCGGGGAATCCGGGAGGCTACACCTTC

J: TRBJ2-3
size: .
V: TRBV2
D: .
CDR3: CASSRGMTDTQYF
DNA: TGTGCCAGCAGTAGAGGAATGACAGATACGCAGTATTTT

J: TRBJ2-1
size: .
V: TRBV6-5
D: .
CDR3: CASRTEGVRINEQFF
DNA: TGTGCCAGCAGAACGGAGGGAGTAAGGATCAATGAGCAGTTCTTC

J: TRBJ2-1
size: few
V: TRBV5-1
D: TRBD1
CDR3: CASTDRVNNEQFF
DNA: TGCGCCAGCACTGACAGGGTAAACAATGAGCAGTTCTTC

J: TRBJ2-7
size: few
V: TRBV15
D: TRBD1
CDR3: CATSQDRGREQYF
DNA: TGTGCCACCAGCCAGGACAGGGGGCGCGAGCAGTACTTC

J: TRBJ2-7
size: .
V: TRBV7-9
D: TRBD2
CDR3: CASSFSGRAYEQYF
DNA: TGTGCCAGCAGCTTTAGCGGGAGGGCGTACGAGCAGTACTTC

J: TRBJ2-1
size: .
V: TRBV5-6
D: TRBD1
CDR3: CASSRTGGGYNEQFF
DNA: TGTGCCAGCAGCAGGACAGGTGGGGGCTACAATGAGCAGTTCTTC

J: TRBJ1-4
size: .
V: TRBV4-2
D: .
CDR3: CASSQDRVAEKLFF
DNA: TGTGCCAGCAGCCAAGATCGGGTCGCGGAAAAACTGTTTTTT

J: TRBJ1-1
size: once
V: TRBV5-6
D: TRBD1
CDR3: CASSRPGQGQMNTEAFF
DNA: TGTGCCAGCAGCCGCCCGGGACAGGGGCAAATGAACACTGAAGCTTTCTTT

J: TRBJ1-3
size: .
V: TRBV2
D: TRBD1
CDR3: CASSGGQFNTIYF
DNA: TGTGCCAGCAGTGGGGGACAGTTTAACACCATATATTTT

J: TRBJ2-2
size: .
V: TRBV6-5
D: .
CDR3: CASSYSNRAGTGELFF
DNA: TGTGCCAGCAGTTACTCGAATAGGGCAGGGACCGGGGAGCTGTTTTTT

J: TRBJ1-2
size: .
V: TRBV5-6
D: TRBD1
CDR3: CASSQDRGGYGYTF
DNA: TGTGCCAGCAGCCAAGACAGGGGTGGTTATGGCTACACCTTC

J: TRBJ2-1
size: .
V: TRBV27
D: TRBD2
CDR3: CASSFLAGSYNEQFF
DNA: TGTGCCAGCAGTTTCCTAGCGGGGTCCTACAATGAGCAGTTCTTC

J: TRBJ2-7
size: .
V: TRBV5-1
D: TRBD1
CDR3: CASSEAGTGPYEQYF
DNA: TGCGCCAGCAGCGAAGCCGGGACAGGACCGTACGAGCAGTACTTC

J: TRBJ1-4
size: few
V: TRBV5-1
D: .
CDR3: CASSLGQMGEKLFF
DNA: TGCGCCAGCAGCTTGGGACAGATGGGTGAAAAACTGTTTTTT

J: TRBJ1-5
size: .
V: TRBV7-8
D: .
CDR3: CASSLNRVGHSNQPQHF
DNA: TGTGCCAGCAGCTTAAACAGGGTGGGTCATAGCAATCAGCCCCAGCATTTT

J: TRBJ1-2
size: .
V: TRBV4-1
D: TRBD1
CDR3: CASSHTDRANYGYTF
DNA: TGCGCCAGCAGCCACACGGACAGGGCTAACTATGGCTACACCTTC

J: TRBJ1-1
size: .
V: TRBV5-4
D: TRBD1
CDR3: CASSRDRNTEAFF
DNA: TGTGCCAGCAGCCGGGACAGGAACACTGAAGCTTTCTTT

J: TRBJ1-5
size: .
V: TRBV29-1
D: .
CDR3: CSVGQSNQPQHF
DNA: TGCAGCGTTGGGCAGAGCAATCAGCCCCAGCATTTT

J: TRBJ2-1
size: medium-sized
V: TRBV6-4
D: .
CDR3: CASSDSSGSYNEQFF
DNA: TGTGCCAGCAGTGACTCTAGCGGCTCCTACAATGAGCAGTTCTTC

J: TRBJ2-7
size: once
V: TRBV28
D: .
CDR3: CASSLGRVGEQYF
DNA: TGTGCCAGCAGTTTGGGCAGGGTGGGCGAGCAGTACTTC

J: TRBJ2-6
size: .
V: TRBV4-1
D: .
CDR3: CASSLSPGDVPSGANVLTF
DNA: TGCGCCAGCAGCCTCTCCCCAGGGGACGTACCCTCTGGGGCCAACGTCCTGACTTTC

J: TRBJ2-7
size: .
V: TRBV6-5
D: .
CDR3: CASTRGLAGYEQYF
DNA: TGTGCCAGCACCCGAGGGCTGGCGGGCTACGAGCAGTACTTC

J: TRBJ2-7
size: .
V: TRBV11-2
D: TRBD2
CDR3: CASSLPSSGRVLKQYF
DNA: TGTGCCAGCAGCTTACCGTCCAGCGGGAGGGTTTTGAAGCAGTACTTC

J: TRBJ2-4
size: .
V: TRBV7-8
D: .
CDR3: CASSFYPGANIQYF
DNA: TGTGCCAGCAGCTTTTACCCAGGGGCGAACATTCAGTACTTC

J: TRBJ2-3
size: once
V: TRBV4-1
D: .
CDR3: CASGKDTQYF
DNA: TGCGCTTCAGGGAAAGATACGCAGTATTTT

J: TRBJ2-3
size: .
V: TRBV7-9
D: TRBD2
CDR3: CASSLGLAGGPDTQYF
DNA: TGTGCCAGCAGCTTAGGTCTAGCGGGAGGGCCAGATACGCAGTATTTT

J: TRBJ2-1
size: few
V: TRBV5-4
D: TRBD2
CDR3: CASSLGLAGTYNEQFF
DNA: TGTGCCAGCAGCTTGGGGCTAGCGGGGACCTACAATGAGCAGTTCTTC

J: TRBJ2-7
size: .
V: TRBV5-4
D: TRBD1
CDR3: CASSTDRGLKEQYF
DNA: TGTGCCAGCAGCACGGACAGGGGGCTAAAGGAGCAGTACTTC

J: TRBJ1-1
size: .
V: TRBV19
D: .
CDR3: CASSIVGGRNAEAFF
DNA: TGTGCCAGTAGTATAGTTGGAGGGAGGAACGCTGAAGCTTTCTTT

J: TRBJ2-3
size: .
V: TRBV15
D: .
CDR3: CATSPYTDTQYF
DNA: TGTGCCACCAGCCCCTACACAGATACGCAGTATTTT

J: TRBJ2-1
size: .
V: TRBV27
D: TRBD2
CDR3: CASSLNGGGSEQFF
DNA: TGTGCCAGCAGTTTAAACGGGGGGGGGAGTGAGCAGTTCTTC

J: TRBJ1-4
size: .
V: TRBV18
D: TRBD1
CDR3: CASSPIGQGKLFF
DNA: TGTGCCAGCTCACCAATAGGACAGGGAAAACTGTTTTTT

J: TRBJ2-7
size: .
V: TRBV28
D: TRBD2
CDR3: CASSFYLAGIYEQYF
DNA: TGTGCCAGCAGTTTCTACCTAGCGGGGATATACGAGCAGTACTTC

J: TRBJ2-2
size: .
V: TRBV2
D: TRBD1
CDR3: CASNPGQPTGELFF
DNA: TGTGCCAGCAATCCGGGACAGCCGACCGGGGAGCTGTTTTTT

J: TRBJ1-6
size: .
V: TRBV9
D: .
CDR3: CASSVGQANSPLHF
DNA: TGTGCCAGCAGCGTAGGCCAGGCTAATTCACCCCTCCACTTT

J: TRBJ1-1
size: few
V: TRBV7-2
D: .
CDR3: CASSGRETVEAFF
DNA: TGTGCCAGCAGCGGGCGGGAAACGGTTGAAGCTTTCTTT

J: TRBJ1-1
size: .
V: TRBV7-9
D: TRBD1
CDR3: CASSPTTGLKPEAFF
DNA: TGTGCCAGCAGCCCAACGACAGGGCTGAAACCTGAAGCTTTCTTT

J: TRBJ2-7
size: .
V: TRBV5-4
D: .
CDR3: CASSLVGSGLSYEQYF
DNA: TGTGCCAGCAGCTTGGTGGGGAGCGGCCTCTCCTACGAGCAGTACTTC

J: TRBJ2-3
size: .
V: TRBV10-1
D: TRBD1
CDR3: CASSDGGQGADTQYF
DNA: TGCGCCAGCAGTGATGGGGGACAGGGGGCAGATACGCAGTATTTT

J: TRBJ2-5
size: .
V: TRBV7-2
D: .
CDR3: CASSLSQGVSETQYF
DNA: TGTGCCAGCAGCTTAAGTCAAGGGGTCTCAGAGACCCAGTACTTC

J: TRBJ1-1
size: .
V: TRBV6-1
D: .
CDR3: CSVDLPGDGGTEAFF
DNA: TGTAGTGTAGATCTACCCGGGGACGGGGGTACTGAAGCTTTCTTT

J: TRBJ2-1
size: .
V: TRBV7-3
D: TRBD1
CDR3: CASSLEGQTNDEQFF
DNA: TGTGCCAGCAGCTTAGAGGGACAGACGAACGATGAGCAGTTCTTC

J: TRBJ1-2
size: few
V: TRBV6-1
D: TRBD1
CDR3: CASSEAGGGFYGYTF
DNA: TGTGCCAGCAGTGAAGCTGGAGGGGGCTTCTATGGCTACACCTTC

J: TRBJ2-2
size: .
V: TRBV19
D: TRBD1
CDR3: CASSVQGAGELFF
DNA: TGTGCCAGTAGTGTACAGGGGGCCGGGGAGCTGTTTTTT

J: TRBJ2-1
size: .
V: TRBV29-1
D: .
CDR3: CSVRYNEQFF
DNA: TGCAGCGTGCGGTACAATGAGCAGTTCTTC

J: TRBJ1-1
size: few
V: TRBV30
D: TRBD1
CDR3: CAWGSGGTEAFF
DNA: TGTGCCTGGGGATCAGGGGGCACTGAAGCTTTCTTT

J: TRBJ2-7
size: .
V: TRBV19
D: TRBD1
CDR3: CASSKGQLGSYEQYF
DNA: TGTGCCAGTAGTAAGGGACAGTTAGGATCCTACGAGCAGTACTTC

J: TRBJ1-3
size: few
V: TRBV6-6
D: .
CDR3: CASSPTGGNTIYF
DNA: TGTGCCAGCAGCCCTACAGGGGGAAACACCATATATTTT

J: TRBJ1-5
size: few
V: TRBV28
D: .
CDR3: CASSFLGHAGYQPQHF
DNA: TGTGCCAGCAGTTTCTTAGGACACGCTGGGTATCAGCCCCAGCATTTT

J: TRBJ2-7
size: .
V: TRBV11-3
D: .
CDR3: CASSKGPGAYEQYF
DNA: TGTGCCAGCAGTAAGGGGCCGGGGGCCTACGAGCAGTACTTC

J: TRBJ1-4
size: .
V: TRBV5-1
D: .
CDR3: CASSLVGGNEKLFF
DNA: TGCGCCAGCAGCTTGGTGGGGGGTAATGAAAAACTGTTTTTT

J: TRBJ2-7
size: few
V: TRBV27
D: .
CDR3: CASMGQAAYEQYF
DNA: TGTGCCAGCATGGGGCAGGCCGCCTACGAGCAGTACTTC

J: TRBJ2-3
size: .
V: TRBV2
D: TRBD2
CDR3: CASSESGTSGNADTQYF
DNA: TGTGCCAGCAGTGAGTCTGGGACTAGCGGGAACGCAGATACGCAGTATTTT

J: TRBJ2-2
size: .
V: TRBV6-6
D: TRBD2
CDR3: CASSGGSLDTGELFF
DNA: TGTGCCAGCAGCGGCGGGAGCCTTGACACCGGGGAGCTGTTTTTT

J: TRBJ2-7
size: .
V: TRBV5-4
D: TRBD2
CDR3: CASSIGGVDYEQYF
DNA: TGTGCCAGCAGCATCGGGGGGGTGGACTACGAGCAGTACTTC

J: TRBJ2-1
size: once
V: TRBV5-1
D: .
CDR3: CASSPQISEQFF
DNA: TGCGCCAGCAGCCCGCAGATATCTGAGCAGTTCTTC

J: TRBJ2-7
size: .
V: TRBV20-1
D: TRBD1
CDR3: CSAYRGEQYF
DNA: TGCAGTGCCTACAGGGGGGAGCAGTACTTC

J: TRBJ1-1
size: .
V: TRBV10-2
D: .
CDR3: CASSESGGTEAFF
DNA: TGCGCCAGCAGTGAGTCGGGCGGGACTGAAGCTTTCTTT